The sequence of this T cell receptor beta chain was determined in a study of blood T cell repertoires in COVID-19. Turning to the study itself: The analysed material was cDNA or gDNA that came from T cells, B-cell-depleted T cells, or PBMCs.

This CDR3 has 17 amino acids. Unmatched junction bases numbered 5, after V lost 4 bases and J lost 0 bases. CDR1 is LGHNA, CDR2 YSLEER, per germline. The data were produced by immunoSEQ multiplex PCR, yet TCRdb's version contains in-frame clones alone and is incomplete. The data show some 200,000 clones, with around 84% seen just once and over 10% held by the top ten. This chain uses TRBV4-3 with TRBJ2-6; 8 nucleotides match TRBD1. Sequenced sample: peripheral blood. This sequence was found in a human donor in a cohort sampled during active COVID-19. The CDR3 region is CASSPGQANSGANVLTF. The CDR3 DNA follows: TGCGCCAGCAGCCCGGGACAGGCTAACTCTGGGGCCAACGTCCTGACTTTC.